This T cell receptor beta chain comes out of a study of blood T cell repertoires in COVID-19. Study context: Samples representing acute and convalescent COVID-19 were sourced from the United States, Italy and Spain. The analysed material was cDNA or gDNA that came from T cells, B-cell-depleted T cells, or PBMCs.

Only in-frame clones appear in the TCRdb table, and some are missing; sequencing was by immunoSEQ multiplex PCR. Among approximately 89,000 clones, 80% were seen once, and the ten largest hold 15% to 20%. Germline V lookup: CDR1 LGHNA, CDR2 YNFKEQ. V lost 3 bases to trimming and J lost 4 bases; unmatched junction nucleotides: 7. This CDR3 spans 15 amino acids. The V call is TRBV4-2, the J call TRBJ1-1, with TRBD1 identical over 8 bases. Sample: peripheral blood. The origin of this receptor is a woman older than 75 with acute or convalescent COVID-19. The CDR3 coding sequence is TGTGCCAGCAGCCAGCCGACAGGGGAGGTCACTGAAGCTTTCTTT. It yields the protein CASSQPTGEVTEAFF.